This entry concerns a single T cell receptor (beta chain). Its antigen is unknown. This specimen belongs to a study of CD8 T cells in ankylosing spondylitis. General study findings and limits: Characteristic, it appeared, of ankylosing spondylitis blood was a TCR beta motif of eight highly homologous variants.

There are 15 residues in the CDR3. Germline loops: CDR1 MNHNS, CDR2 SASEGT. V was cut by 6 bases and J by 4 bases, with 15 bases left in between. Scientists made TCR beta libraries using quantitative 5'-RACE with molecular barcodes. TCRdb recomputed calls from the 5' RACE reads with MiXCR, one row per CDR3 protein. Of approximately 250,000 distinct CDR3 sequences in the sample, roughly a quarter were seen once. Sequenced: blood, either unsorted or a sorted T cell fraction (not recorded which). The TCR sequence derives from a male donor with ankylosing spondylitis or in good health (not recorded which). The genes are TRBV6-1 and TRBJ2-2; tentative D call: TRBD1 (8 bases). This CDR3 is CASRAGQVPTGELFF. The CDR3 bases are TGTGCCAGCAGAGCGGGACAGGTACCCACCGGGGAGCTGTTTTTT.